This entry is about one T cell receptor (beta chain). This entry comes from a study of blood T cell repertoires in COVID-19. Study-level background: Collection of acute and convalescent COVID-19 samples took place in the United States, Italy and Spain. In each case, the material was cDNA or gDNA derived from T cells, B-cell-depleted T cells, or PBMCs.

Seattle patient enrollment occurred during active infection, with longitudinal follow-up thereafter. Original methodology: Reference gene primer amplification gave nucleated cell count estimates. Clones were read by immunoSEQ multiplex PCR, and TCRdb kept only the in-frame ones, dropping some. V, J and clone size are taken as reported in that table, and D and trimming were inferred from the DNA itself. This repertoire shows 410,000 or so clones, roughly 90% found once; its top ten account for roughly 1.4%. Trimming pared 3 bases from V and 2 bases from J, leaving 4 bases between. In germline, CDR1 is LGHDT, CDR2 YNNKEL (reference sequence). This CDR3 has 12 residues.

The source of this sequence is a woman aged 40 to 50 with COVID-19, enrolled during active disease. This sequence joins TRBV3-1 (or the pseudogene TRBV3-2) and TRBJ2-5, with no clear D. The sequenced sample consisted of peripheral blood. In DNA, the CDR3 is TGTGCCAGCAGCCACCTACAAGAGACCCAGTACTTC. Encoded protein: CASSHLQETQYF.